Below are 24 T cell receptor beta chains sequenced from a single sample in a study of cytomegalovirus exposure and HLA in healthy donors. Use of 60 Vbeta and 13 Jbeta primers characterized the PCR. Repertoires were generated with immunoSEQ multiplex PCR, while TCRdb's copy carries only in-frame clones and drops some. The sample includes 110,000 to 150,000 clones, around a tenth seen only once; the top ten take roughly 2%. The sequencing sample was made of PBMCs. Every receptor here comes from a man in his fifties or sixties in good health and CMV-seronegative.

This clone turned up a few times. This sequence joins TRBV4-1 and TRBJ1-1, with 8 bases identical to TRBD1. V gave up 8 bases and J gave up 6 bases; unmatched junction bases: 5. The CDR3 consists of 12 residues. Germline V gives CDR1 MGHRA, CDR2 YSYEKL. In DNA, the CDR3 is TGCGCCAGCCAGGGGGCCGTGGCTGAAGCTTTCTTT. Protein sequence: CASQGAVAEAFF.

Here the CDR3 DNA reads TGTGCCAGCCGCGGGGACCTCTCCTACAATGAGCAGTTCTTC. This sequence encodes CASRGDLSYNEQFF. The chain recombines TRBV2 with TRBJ2-1, with D tentatively TRBD2 (6 bases). Germline V gene sequence: CDR1 SNHLY, CDR2 FYNNEI. This CDR3 has 14 residues. The V and J ends lost 8 bases and 0 bases respectively, with 11 bases between them.

This chain uses TRBV4-1 with TRBJ2-5; 11 nucleotides agree with TRBD2. CDR1 and CDR2 from the germline V gene are MGHRA and YSYEKL. The J segment lost 4 bases and the V segment lost 3 bases, leaving 13 bases of the junction unmatched. The CDR3 is 18 amino acids. The CDR3 region has the DNA TGCGCCAGCAGCCATCGGGGGGTAGCGGGAGGGCCGGGAGAGACCCAGTACTTC. It translates to CASSHRGVAGGPGETQYF.

The chain carries TRBV5-1 and TRBJ2-3; TRBD1 matches at 8 bases. The germline gives CDR1 SGHRS, CDR2 YFSETQ. The CDR3 has 15 amino acids. J was trimmed by 5 bases and V by 4 bases; bases with no gene match: 9. The CDR3 sequence is CASSRDRGHGDTQYF. The CDR3 region has the DNA TGCGCCAGCAGCAGAGACAGGGGACACGGAGATACGCAGTATTTT. Looking up the rest from reference TRBV5-1 and TRBJ2-3 gives the full variable domain: KAGVTQTPRYLIKTRGQQVTLSCSPISGHRSVSWYQQTPGQGLQFLFEYFSETQRNKGNFPGRFSGRQFSNSRSEMNVSTLELGDSALYLCASSRDRGHGDTQYFGPGTRLTVL.

The table lists this clone with a few counts. V is TRBV10-1 and J is TRBJ2-5, with TRBD1 as a possible D gene (6 bases). Trimming took off 1 base at V and 4 bases at J, with 10 bases between the two ends. The germline CDR1 and CDR2 sequences are WNHNN and SYGVQD (reference sequence). The CDR3 is made up of 14 amino acids. Here the CDR3 DNA reads TGCGCCAGCAGTGAGTTTAGGGGGAGAGAGACCCAGTACTTC. Translating it yields CASSEFRGRETQYF.

This clone was detected a few times. This chain joins TRBV19 and TRBJ1-5, with D perhaps matching TRBD1 (5 bases). Germline values: CDR1 LNHDA, CDR2 SQIVND (reference sequence). The V end lost 6 bases, the J end lost 2 bases, and 14 bases lay between the germline ends. This CDR3 contains 15 residues. CDR3 nucleotides: TGTGCCAGTAGCGAGGACATTATAGGCAATCAGCCCCAGCATTTT. Translating it yields CASSEDIIGNQPQHF.

The chain links TRBV19 to TRBJ2-7; a weak D match, TRBD1 (5 bases). Germline V gives CDR1 LNHDA, CDR2 SQIVND (reference sequence). Trimming took off 5 bases at V and 0 bases at J, with 14 bases between the two ends. The CDR3 spans 15 residues. The CDR3 DNA sequence: TGTGCCAGTAGTTCTGAGGACACCTTCTCCTACGAGCAGTACTTC. This translates into CASSSEDTFSYEQYF.

There are a few counts of this clone. V is TRBV4-1 and J is TRBJ2-1, with 10 bases aligning to TRBD2. The germline CDR1 and CDR2 sequences are MGHRA and YSYEKL. Trimming took 0 bases from V and 7 from J; bases not matched to a gene: 9. The CDR3 is 17 residues long. The CDR3 DNA reads as TGCGCCAGCAGCCAAGATCGCGGTAGCGGGAGGCGAAATGAGCAGTTCTTC. Its protein product is CASSQDRGSGRRNEQFF.

This sequence joins TRBV6-6 and TRBJ2-7, with 9 bases identical to TRBD2. V was pared by 7 bases and J by 2 bases, with 6 bases of the junction left unmatched. This CDR3 region has 14 residues. The germline V gene encodes CDR1 MNHNY and CDR2 SVGAGI (reference sequence). CDR3 loop: CASIPAGGTYEQYF. The CDR3 DNA sequence: TGTGCCAGCATCCCCGCGGGGGGGACCTACGAGCAGTACTTC.

In its sample, this clone was seen a few times. This chain links TRBV19 with TRBJ2-7; TRBD1 aligns across 7 bases. V lost 9 bases, J lost 6 bases, and 20 bases stayed unmatched. Germline V gene lookup returns CDR1 LNHDA and CDR2 SQIVND (reference sequence). The CDR3 covers 16 residues. The CDR3 loop reads CASAQWAPGQFSEQYF. The CDR3 DNA follows: TGTGCCAGCGCCCAGTGGGCACCGGGACAGTTTTCCGAGCAGTACTTC.

This clone turned up a few times. This chain connects TRBV19 to TRBJ2-2; maybe TRBD2 (6 bases). The CDR3 runs 15 residues. V was pared by 6 bases and J by 3 bases, with 14 bases between. Germline values: CDR1 LNHDA, CDR2 SQIVND (reference sequence). CDR3 DNA: TGTGCCAGTAGGAGATTCTCGGGGGACACCGGGGAGCTGTTTTTT. Protein sequence: CASRRFSGDTGELFF.

There are a few counts of this clone. The J gene is TRBJ2-5, the V gene TRBV2, with 9 nucleotides matching TRBD2. The CDR3 is 16 residues long. The germline V gene has CDR1 SNHLY and CDR2 FYNNEI. Trimming cost V 6 bases and J 4 bases; bases outside gene matches: 12. The DNA of the CDR3 is TGTGCCAGCAGCCCCCCCAGGGCTAGCGGGATAGAGACCCAGTACTTC. Amino acids: CASSPPRASGIETQYF.

This clone was counted a few times. The chain recombines TRBV5-1 with TRBJ2-2; TRBD2 agrees at 10 bases. The CDR3 runs 16 residues. With 0 bases clipped from V and 6 bases from J, the junction kept 5 bases outside the gene matches. Per germline, CDR1 SGHRS and CDR2 YFSETQ. The CDR3 region is CASSLALAGEAGELFF. The CDR3 region has the DNA TGCGCCAGCAGCTTGGCTCTAGCGGGGGAGGCCGGGGAGCTGTTTTTT.

The rearrangement uses TRBV10-3 and TRBJ2-3; 9 bases are a match to TRBD1. The CDR3 runs to 14 residues. Germline V gene sequence: CDR1 ENHRY, CDR2 SYGVKD. V trimming: 4 bases; J trimming: 4 bases; junction bases outside the gene matches: 3. The CDR3 bases are TGTGCCATCAGTGGTCGGACAGGGGCAGATACGCAGTATTTT. This codes for CAISGRTGADTQYF.

The rearrangement links TRBV28 to TRBJ1-2, with 8 bases lining up with TRBD1. The CDR3 is made up of 16 amino acids. Germline assignment: CDR1 MDHEN and CDR2 SYDVKM. Losses at the gene ends were 4 bases for V and 4 bases for J; bases not matched to a gene: 11. This CDR3 is CASSSLTGVLGYGYTF. The DNA of the CDR3 is TGTGCCAGCAGTTCCCTGACAGGGGTGCTGGGCTATGGCTACACCTTC.

The V gene is TRBV4-1, the J gene TRBJ2-7; tentatively, D is TRBD2 (5 bases). The germline V gene encodes CDR1 MGHRA and CDR2 YSYEKL. The CDR3 consists of 14 residues. V was trimmed by 4 bases and J by 5 bases, leaving 15 bases between them. DNA of the CDR3: TGCGCCAGCAGCCGAGAAATGAGGGTCGACGAGCAGTACTTC. Encoded protein: CASSREMRVDEQYF.

This clone came up a few times. The chain couples TRBV7-8 to TRBJ1-5; TRBD1 agrees at 10 bases. The germline gives CDR1 SGHVS, CDR2 FQNEAQ. The ends lost 4 bases at V and 11 bases at J; junction bases unmatched: 11. The CDR3 contains 15 residues. The CDR3 spells CASSSGTGEVATQHF. DNA of the CDR3: TGTGCCAGCAGCTCCGGGACAGGGGAGGTCGCGACCCAGCATTTT.

This chain's CDR3 is CASSDSAGRTDTQYF. In nucleotides, the CDR3 is TGTGCCAGCAGTGACTCTGCGGGAAGGACAGATACGCAGTATTTT. The chain carries TRBV6-4 and TRBJ2-3, with a tentative D call TRBD2 (6 bases). The V end was cut by 0 bases, the J end by 3 bases, with 10 bases between. CDR1 is MRHNA and CDR2 is SNTAGT in the germline V gene. The CDR3 runs 15 residues.

This chain joins TRBV2 and TRBJ2-7; 9 bases are a match to TRBD1. V was pared by 5 bases and J by 7 bases, with 6 bases of the junction left unmatched. This CDR3 has 13 amino acids. The V gene's germline CDR1 is SNHLY and CDR2 FYNNEI. CDR3 sequence: CASSRDRGDEQYF. CDR3 sequence (DNA): TGTGCCAGCAGTCGAGACAGGGGGGATGAGCAGTACTTC.

This clone has more than one count but fewer than ten. This specimen includes other DNA sequences encoding the same CDR3. The rearrangement joins TRBV5-1 to TRBJ1-5, with 8 bases aligning to TRBD1. CDR1 is SGHRS, CDR2 YFSETQ, per germline. The junction had 2 bases not matched to a gene; V was cut back by 1 base and J by 5 bases. This CDR3 has 14 amino acids. CDR3 coding DNA: TGCGCCAGCAGCTTGACAGGGGGGGATCAGCCCCAGCATTTT. Amino acids: CASSLTGGDQPQHF. The whole variable domain, filled in from reference TRBV5-1 and TRBJ1-5, reads KAGVTQTPRYLIKTRGQQVTLSCSPISGHRSVSWYQQTPGQGLQFLFEYFSETQRNKGNFPGRFSGRQFSNSRSEMNVSTLELGDSALYLCASSLTGGDQPQHFGDGTRLSIL.

Only a few counts were recorded for this clone. The gene calls are TRBV29-1 and TRBJ2-2, with D possibly being TRBD2 (5 bases). The CDR3 consists of 12 residues. Germline-derived CDR1 and CDR2 are SQVTM and ANQGSEA. The V end lost 7 bases, the J end lost 4 bases, and 10 bases lay between the germline ends. The CDR3 reads CSAGKATGELFF. The CDR3 bases are TGCAGCGCGGGGAAGGCCACCGGGGAGCTGTTTTTT.

This chain connects TRBV7-9 to TRBJ2-3; 9 bases fit TRBD1. Germline V lookup: CDR1 SEHNR, CDR2 FQNEAQ (reference sequence). V lost 4 bases and J lost 1; bases outside the gene matches: 3. This CDR3 has 15 amino acids. CDR3 sequence (DNA): TGTGCCAGCAGCTCCACAGGGGGCGGCACAGATACGCAGTATTTT. The encoded protein is CASSSTGGGTDTQYF.

The rearrangement links TRBV15 to TRBJ2-3; TRBD2 matches at 13 bases. Trimming took 5 bases from V and 4 from J; bases not matched to a gene: 9. The CDR3 spans 17 residues. Germline loops: CDR1 LNHNV, CDR2 YYDKDF (reference sequence). CDR3 sequence reads: CATSRLGGLAGSDTQYF. The CDR3 DNA reads TGTGCCACCAGCCGTCTGGGGGGACTAGCGGGGTCAGATACGCAGTATTTT.

This rearrangement joins TRBV5-1 to TRBJ2-1, with 7 bases that match TRBD1. The CDR3 extends over 15 amino acids. Per the germline V gene, CDR1 is SGHRS and CDR2 is YFSETQ. Losses at the gene ends were 4 bases for V and 3 bases for J; bases not matched to a gene: 7. CDR3 protein: CASSTMGTVYNEQFF. The CDR3 coding sequence is TGCGCCAGCAGCACGATGGGGACAGTCTACAATGAGCAGTTCTTC.